This T cell receptor beta chain was sequenced for a study of cytomegalovirus exposure and HLA in healthy donors. This clone has just a few counts. It was with 60 Vbeta and 13 Jbeta primers that the PCR ran. Using immunoSEQ multiplex PCR, the repertoire was profiled, and TCRdb retains in-frame clones only, with some absent. The data hold 85,000 to 130,000 clones, with roughly 70% observed a single time. V dropped 5 bases and J dropped 3 bases, with 14 bases sitting between them. From germline, CDR1 is SEHNR and CDR2 FQNEAQ (reference sequence). This CDR3 is 15 amino acids long. The source of this sequence is a male donor in good health and CMV-seropositive. The source material was PBMCs. J is TRBJ1-5 and V is TRBV7-9, with a tentative D call TRBD1 (6 bases). The CDR3 sequence is CASSPGGGLNQPQHF. CDR3 bases: TGTGCCAGCAGCCCGGGGGGGGGCCTCAATCAGCCCCAGCATTTT.